Included here is one TCR beta chain sequence, with context. The target antigen is unknown. Antigen-specific CD4+ T cells expanded by the ViraFEST assay with viral peptide pools were then sequenced. CD4+ T cell isolation took place after 10 days of culture. Nucleocapsid antibodies stayed negative before and after vaccination, showing no earlier SARS-CoV-2 infection. A half-volume exchange with IL-2 medium occurred on days 3 and 7. V trimming: 4 bases; J trimming: 4 bases; junction bases outside the gene matches: 2. Germline loops: CDR1 SGHTA, CDR2 FQGNSA. This CDR3 is 13 amino acids long. The table came from immunoSEQ multiplex PCR; TCRdb's copy has only in-frame clones and leaves some out. This table holds tens of thousands of clones, approximately 75% found once. These data belong to a study of vaccination effects on CD4 cells after COVID-19.

The receptor was isolated from a human donor who received a COVID-19 vaccine. The sample in question was CD4+ T cells from PBMCs cultured with HCoV-OC43 spike peptides, obtained before COVID-19 vaccination. The subset was: HCoV-OC43 spike overlapping peptide pool stimulation. The gene calls are TRBV7-2 and TRBJ1-1, with 8 bases lining up with TRBD1. DNA for the CDR3: TGTGCCAGCAGCTCGACAGGGGCCACTGAAGCTTTCTTT. This encodes CASSSTGATEAFF.